These 20 T cell receptor beta chains came from one sample sequenced in a study of prognosis after radiotherapy for stage I lung cancer. The authors amplified TCR beta CDR3 from genomic DNA using two-round multiplex PCR. Primers targeting each individual TRBV and TRBJ gene were applied in first-round PCR. MiXCR, applied by TCRdb to the multiplex PCR reads, yields one record per CDR3 protein. Of some 24,000 distinct CDR3 sequences in the sample, around 34% were seen once. The sequencing here drew on PBMCs, taken before or after stereotactic body radiation therapy (not recorded which). Every receptor here comes from a donor over 45 with non-small cell lung cancer.

This clonotype was picked up many times. The chain links TRBV5-1 to TRBJ2-7; TRBD1 is a possible D gene (6 bases). Germline lookup yields CDR1 SGHRS and CDR2 YFSETQ. CDR3 length equals 14 residues. V lost 4 bases to trimming and J lost 8 bases, with 19 bases between them. The CDR3 sequence: CASSPGVGQDKQYF. In nucleotides, the CDR3 is TGCGCCAGCAGCCCTGGGGTGGGACAAGACAAGCAGTACTTC.

In this sample, this clonotype turned up many times. The chain carries TRBV20-1 and TRBJ2-7, with D possibly being TRBD1 or TRBD2 (5 bases each). V lost 1 base, J lost 5 bases, and 30 bases lay in between. Germline assignment: CDR1 DFQATT and CDR2 SNEGSKA (reference sequence). This CDR3 spans 19 amino acids. CDR3 protein: CSARATPGPQSEHPDEQYF. CDR3 bases: TGCAGTGCTAGAGCCACTCCGGGGCCTCAATCAGAGCACCCAGACGAGCAGTACTTC.

The CDR3 spells CASSMFGTAKKLFF. CDR3 DNA sequence: TGTGCCAGTAGTATGTTCGGGACGGCGAAAAAACTGTTTTTT. The chain uses TRBV19 and TRBJ1-4; perhaps TRBD1 as D (5 bases). This CDR3 has 14 amino acids. Germline V gene lookup returns CDR1 LNHDA and CDR2 SQIVND (reference sequence). V was clipped by 3 bases and J by 9 bases, with 14 bases between them.

This clonotype appeared a single time. The germline gene is not matched at one end of the junction; a read error may be the cause. The chain is built from TRBV28 and TRBJ1-1; D ambiguous. CDR1 is MDHEN and CDR2 is SYDVKM in the germline V gene. The CDR3 is 14 amino acids. This CDR3 is CASSSPSGRTEDFF. Here the CDR3 DNA reads TGTGCCAGCAGTTCCCCCTCGGGGAGAACTGAAGATTTCTTT. The full variable domain, its missing parts supplied by reference TRBV28 and TRBJ1-1, is DVKVTQSSRYLVKRTGEKVFLECVQDMDHENMFWYRQDPGLGLRLIYFSYDVKMKEKGDIPEGYSVSREKKERFSLILESASTNQTSMYLCASSSPSGRTEDFFGQGTRLTVV.

A note on this clonotype: A much larger clonotype is one base distant, so this may be a read error. The chain links TRBV9 to TRBJ2-5; TRBD2 agrees at 7 bases. In germline, CDR1 is SGDLS, CDR2 YYNGEE. The CDR3 sequence is 16 residues long. The CDR3 DNA reads as TGTTCCAGCAGCCCCCCTAAGGCAAGCGGGAAAGAGACCCAGTACTTC. Translation gives CSSSPPKASGKETQYF.

The V gene is TRBV5-6, the J gene TRBJ2-1, with D possibly matching TRBD2 (5 bases). The CDR3 is made up of 14 amino acids. Germline V CDR1 and CDR2: SGHDT, YYEEEE. Deletions cut 2 bases from V and 8 bases from J, with 14 bases between. In DNA, the CDR3 is TGTGCCAGCAGCTTAGCGGTTCAGATGGATGAGCAGTTCTTC. It encodes CASSLAVQMDEQFF.

On this clonotype itself: A read error is likely here: a far larger clone is one base away. The V and J genes are TRBV6-8 and TRBJ1-2; 10 bases agree with TRBD1. The V gene's germline CDR1 is MNHGY and CDR2 SAAAGT. J was trimmed by 9 bases and V by 7 bases; bases with no gene match: 14. The CDR3 is 15 amino acids. CDR3 protein: CASMHRDRGMHCYTF. The CDR3 bases are TGTGCCAGCATGCACCGGGACAGGGGTATGCATTGCTACACCTTC.

A few counts support this clonotype. Since a much larger clone is just one base distant, this may be a read error. The V and J genes are TRBV4-1 and TRBJ2-7, with D perhaps TRBD2 (5 bases). This CDR3 comprises 16 residues. Looked up from germline, CDR1 is MGHRA and CDR2 is YSYEKL. CDR3 protein: CTSSQDRTPHSYEQYF. CDR3 in DNA: TGCACCAGCAGCCAAGACCGGACTCCTCACTCCTACGAGCAGTACTTC.

This chain links TRBV11-3 with TRBJ2-1, with a possible D match to TRBD1 (6 bases). CDR1 SGHNT and CDR2 YENEEA come from the germline V gene. The V end lost 1 base, the J end lost 2 bases, and 9 bases lay between the germline ends. The CDR3 has 15 amino acids. Here the CDR3 reads CASSLVTGTYNEQFF. CDR3 bases: TGTGCCAGCAGCTTAGTAACAGGGACCTACAATGAGCAGTTCTTC.

This clonotype was seen many times. The CDR3 loop is CASSKSLAQETQYF. The DNA of the CDR3 is TGTGCCAGTAGTAAGTCACTAGCCCAAGAGACCCAGTACTTC. V and J are TRBV19 and TRBJ2-5; a possible D gene is TRBD2 (6 bases). The germline V and J ends were trimmed by 4 bases and 1 base, with 10 bases remaining between them. Germline V gives CDR1 LNHDA, CDR2 SQIVND (reference sequence). CDR3 length: 14 amino acids.

This clonotype was observed at least ten times. The chain has TRBV20-1 and TRBJ1-4; D is possibly TRBD1 (6 bases). The germline V gene has CDR1 DFQATT and CDR2 SNEGSKA (reference sequence). Deletions cut 5 bases from V and 0 bases from J, with 10 bases between. The length of the CDR3 is 14 residues. The CDR3 coding sequence is TGCAGTGCTCCAGGGGATGCAACTAATGAAAAACTGTTTTTT. Protein sequence: CSAPGDATNEKLFF.

As DNA, the CDR3 is TGTGCCAGCAGTTTACAGGGGGGTGTAGCAGATACGCAGTATTTT. Translating gives CASSLQGGVADTQYF. This chain connects TRBV12-3 or TRBV12-4 to TRBJ2-3, with D possibly TRBD1 on 7 matching bases. The CDR3 totals 15 residues. V was cut by 2 bases and J by 4 bases, with 13 bases left in between.

This clonotype occurred many times. This chain joins TRBV7-9 and TRBJ1-4; D unresolved. This CDR3 region has 12 residues. Trimming stripped 4 bases from V and 5 bases from J, with 5 bases between. CDR1 is SEHNR and CDR2 is FQNEAQ in the germline V gene (reference sequence). CDR3 nucleotide sequence: TGTGCCAGCAGCTCCTTAAATGAAAAACTGTTTTTT. Amino acids: CASSSLNEKLFF.

There are many counts of this clonotype. V usage is TRBV12-3 or TRBV12-4 and J usage is TRBJ1-1; 7 bases are shared with TRBD1. The junction had 4 bases not matched to a gene; V was cut back by 5 bases and J by 4 bases. CDR3 length: 13 residues. CDR3 nucleotide sequence: TGTGCCAGCAGTCGACAGGGTGGCACTGAAGCTTTCTTT. Amino acids: CASSRQGGTEAFF.

The chain has TRBV30 and TRBJ1-4; 7 bases agree with TRBD1. The CDR3 loop spans 13 amino acids. J was trimmed by 8 bases and V by 8 bases; bases with no gene match: 11. CDR1 is GTSNPN, CDR2 SVGIG, per germline (reference sequence). CDR3 residues: CARKPRGREKLFF. As DNA, the CDR3 is TGTGCCCGTAAGCCAAGGGGGCGGGAAAAACTGTTTTTT.

This clonotype was counted at least ten times. The chain employs TRBV6-2 or TRBV6-3 and TRBJ1-5; 7 nucleotides align to TRBD1. The length of the CDR3 is 13 residues. Per the germline V gene, CDR1 is MNHEY and CDR2 is SVGEGT. The V segment lost 5 bases and the J segment 4 bases; nucleotides outside the gene matches: 2. The CDR3 spells CASSPGGNQPQHF. The CDR3 DNA reads as TGTGCCAGCAGTCCAGGGGGAAATCAGCCCCAGCATTTT.

This clonotype was found many times. The rearrangement uses TRBV7-9 and TRBJ1-5; tentative D call: TRBD1 (5 bases). This CDR3 region has 12 residues. Germline V gene sequence: CDR1 SEHNR, CDR2 FQNEAQ (reference sequence). V lost 3 bases to trimming and J lost 7 bases, with 7 bases between them. This chain's CDR3 is CASSLGGQPQHF. The CDR3 DNA reads TGTGCCAGCAGCTTGGGGGGGCAGCCCCAGCATTTT. The full variable domain, with the rest looked up from reference TRBV7-9 and TRBJ1-5, is DTGVSQNPRHKITKRGQNVTFRCDPISEHNRLYWYRQTLGQGPEFLTYFQNEAQLEKSRLLSDRFSAERPKGSFSTLEIQRTEQGDSAMYLCASSLGGQPQHFGDGTRLSIL.

The chain couples TRBV5-6 to TRBJ2-1, with 7 bases identical to TRBD1. CDR1 is SGHDT, CDR2 YYEEEE, per germline. This CDR3 has 13 residues. Trimming at V came to 3 bases and at J to 7 bases, leaving 4 bases not matched to a gene. As DNA, the CDR3 is TGTGCCAGCAGCTGGGGGACAGTTAATGAGCAGTTCTTC. Its protein is CASSWGTVNEQFF.

The chain has TRBV6-2 or TRBV6-3 and TRBJ1-1; D may be TRBD1 (5 bases). Trimming left V 5 bases short and J 4 bases short, with 17 bases between. The CDR3 consists of 15 residues. Germline CDR1 and CDR2: MNHEY and SVGEGT. The CDR3 protein is CASSTENGAVTEAFF. The CDR3 DNA reads TGTGCCAGCAGTACCGAGAACGGGGCGGTCACTGAAGCTTTCTTT.

The table lists this clonotype with many counts. As DNA, the CDR3 is TGCGCCAGCAGCCAAGGACGGCCGCGCGGGGGCCCCTACAATGAGCAGTTCTTC. This translates into CASSQGRPRGGPYNEQFF. The chain combines TRBV4-3 with TRBJ2-1, with D possibly being TRBD2 (7 bases). V was shortened by 1 base and J by 2 bases, with 18 bases between the two germline ends. Germline lookup yields CDR1 LGHNA and CDR2 YSLEER. The CDR3 loop spans 18 amino acids.